Shown below are 20 T cell receptor beta chains from a single sample sequenced in a study of blood T cell repertoires in COVID-19. Profiling relied on immunoSEQ multiplex PCR, and the TCRdb table lists in-frame clones only, not all of them. The table lists more than 95,000 clones, about 85% of them singletons. Sequences were obtained from peripheral blood. All receptors derive from a woman older than 75 with acute or convalescent COVID-19.

This rearrangement joins TRBV7-9 to TRBJ2-5; D is uncertain. The germline V gene has CDR1 SEHNR and CDR2 FQNEAQ (reference sequence). The CDR3 loop spans 12 amino acids. The V and J ends lost 0 bases and 12 bases respectively, with 11 bases between them. The CDR3 loop reads CASSLASQAEYF. CDR3 DNA: TGTGCCAGCAGCTTAGCGTCTCAGGCCGAGTACTTC.

This rearrangement joins TRBV27 to TRBJ2-3; a weak D match, TRBD2 (6 bases). The length of the CDR3 is 15 residues. Germline values: CDR1 MNHEY, CDR2 SMNVEV (reference sequence). Trimming cost V 6 bases and J 1 base, with 14 bases left between them. CDR3 sequence: CASSSRQRGTDTQYF. CDR3 coding DNA: TGTGCCAGCAGCTCCCGGCAGCGGGGCACAGATACGCAGTATTTT.

The V and J genes are TRBV5-4 and TRBJ2-2; D is unclear. The CDR3 extends over 13 amino acids. V was pared by 0 bases and J by 6 bases, with 6 bases between. CDR1 is SGHNT and CDR2 is YYREEE in the germline V gene (reference sequence). In nucleotides, the CDR3 is TGTGCCAGCAGCTTGGACTACGCCGGGGAGCTGTTTTTT. This translates into CASSLDYAGELFF.

The rearrangement joins TRBV6-5 to TRBJ2-7; D may be TRBD1 (5 bases). The CDR3 is 15 amino acids. Trimming stripped 0 bases from V and 4 bases from J, with 13 bases between. Germline CDR1 is MNHEY and CDR2 is SVGAGI. The CDR3 DNA is TGTGCCAGCAGTTACTCTGCATGGGGCGGATACGAGCAGTACTTC. Protein sequence: CASSYSAWGGYEQYF.

This chain joins TRBV6-2 or TRBV6-3 and TRBJ2-7; D call uncertain. The CDR3 is 13 residues long. Germline CDR1 MNHEY, CDR2 SVGEGT. With 5 bases removed from V and 2 bases from J, the gap between germline ends came to 10 bases. The CDR3 spells CASSLRIPYEQYV. The DNA of the CDR3 is TGTGCCAGCAGTCTGCGGATTCCCTACGAGCAGTACGTC.

This clone was seen once. This chain links TRBV9 with TRBJ1-2, with unresolved D. The CDR3 runs 12 residues. Trimming left V 4 bases short and J 8 bases short, with 12 bases between. Germline CDR1 and CDR2: SGDLS and YYNGEE. The CDR3 protein is CASSSWSYGYTF. Written as DNA, the CDR3 is TGTGCCAGCAGCTCGTGGTCCTACGGCTACACCTTC.

A few counts support this clone. The CDR3 region has the DNA TGCGCCAGCAGCCCCACAGAGAACACTGAAGCTTTCTTT. Translated, it gives CASSPTENTEAFF. The J gene is TRBJ1-1, the V gene TRBV5-1, with unresolved D. This CDR3 comprises 13 residues. V was clipped by 4 bases and J by 1 base, with 8 bases between them. Germline CDR1 reads SGHRS; CDR2 reads YFSETQ.

The chain links TRBV12-3 or TRBV12-4 to TRBJ2-7; D is unresolved. This CDR3 has 13 amino acids. V lost 7 bases, J lost 4 bases, and 14 bases lay in between. The CDR3 is CASTRSRWYEQYF. For the CDR3, the DNA is TGTGCCAGCACCCGGTCGCGATGGTACGAGCAGTACTTC.

The chain has TRBV5-5 and TRBJ1-3; D unclear. Germline CDR1 and CDR2: SGHKS and YYEKEE (reference sequence). The CDR3 is 14 amino acids. V lost 0 bases and J 0 bases, leaving 4 bases between the germline ends. Here the CDR3 reads CASSLAGSGNTIYF. In nucleotides, the CDR3 is TGTGCCAGCAGCTTGGCCGGCTCTGGAAACACCATATATTTT.

This clone was detected only once. This rearrangement joins TRBV5-1 to TRBJ2-1; 11 positions agree with TRBD2. CDR3 length: 15 amino acids. CDR1 and CDR2 from the germline V gene are SGHRS and YFSETQ. Germline trimming cut 0 bases from V and 5 bases from J; bases unmatched to any gene: 1. In nucleotides, the CDR3 is TGCGCCAGCAGCTTGGTAGCGGGGGGGGACAATGAGCAGTTCTTC. This gives the protein CASSLVAGGDNEQFF.

The V gene is TRBV19, the J gene TRBJ2-6; D is perhaps TRBD1 (6 bases). CDR1 is LNHDA, CDR2 SQIVND, per germline (reference sequence). The CDR3 contains 17 residues. The ends were cut back, 8 bases at V and 4 bases at J, with 21 bases in the middle. CDR3 nucleotides: TGTGCCAGTTGCCCATCGCAGGGGCGCGAAGGGGCCAACGTCCTGACTTTC. Translating it yields CASCPSQGREGANVLTF. Full variable domain (missing parts from reference TRBV19 and TRBJ2-6): DGGITQSPKYLFRKEGQNVTLSCEQNLNHDAMYWYRQDPGQGLRLIYYSQIVNDFQKGDIAEGYSVSREKKESFPLTVTSAQKNPTAFYLCASCPSQGREGANVLTFGAGSRLTVL.

The chain joins TRBV6-5 to TRBJ2-7; 7 bases map to TRBD1. Trimming removed 4 bases from V and 7 bases from J; junction bases left unmatched: 4. This CDR3 region has 12 residues. Looked up from germline, CDR1 is MNHEY and CDR2 is SVGAGI. For the CDR3, the DNA is TGTGCCAGCAGTTCACAGGGGCGAGAGCAGTACGTC. It encodes CASSSQGREQYV.

The gene calls are TRBV11-2 and TRBJ1-1, with a weak D call TRBD1 (5 bases). Trimming took 4 bases from V and 2 from J, leaving 8 bases between them. The germline CDR1 and CDR2 sequences are SGHAT and FQNNGV. CDR3 length: 13 amino acids. The CDR3 here is CASSSDTNTEAFF. In nucleotides, the CDR3 is TGTGCCAGCAGCTCGGACACTAACACTGAAGCTTTCTTT.

This clone was counted only a few times. The V call is TRBV9, the J call TRBJ2-7, with D maybe TRBD1 (6 bases). With 4 bases removed from V and 1 base from J, the gap between germline ends came to 12 bases. The CDR3 runs 14 residues. Germline V gene lookup returns CDR1 SGDLS and CDR2 YYNGEE. The CDR3 sequence is CASSTLGQSYEQYF. The CDR3 bases are TGTGCCAGCAGCACACTCGGACAGTCCTACGAGCAGTACTTC.

The chain combines TRBV7-2 with TRBJ2-2, with D hard to call. The CDR3 has 18 residues. Deletions cut 0 bases from V and 2 bases from J, with 16 bases between. The germline V gene has CDR1 SGHTA and CDR2 FQGNSA. The CDR3 loop is CASSLAFLGQQNTGELFF. The DNA for the CDR3 is TGTGCCAGCAGCTTAGCGTTCCTAGGCCAGCAAAACACCGGGGAGCTGTTTTTT.

The rearrangement links TRBV10-3 to TRBJ2-3, with D possibly TRBD1 on 6 matching bases. CDR1 ENHRY and CDR2 SYGVKD come from the germline V gene. V lost 2 bases and J lost 0, with 12 bases in between. This CDR3 contains 16 residues. The CDR3 protein is CAISETGQSSTDTQYF. Written as DNA, the CDR3 is TGTGCCATCAGTGAGACCGGACAGAGCAGCACAGATACGCAGTATTTT.

The chain joins TRBV11-2 to TRBJ2-2; D gene uncertain. The V and J ends lost 3 bases and 4 bases respectively, with 6 bases between them. Germline V gives CDR1 SGHAT, CDR2 FQNNGV. The CDR3 has 13 amino acids. The CDR3 loop reads CASSFLITGELFF. The CDR3 DNA reads as TGTGCCAGCAGCTTCCTTATCACCGGGGAGCTGTTTTTT. Complete variable domain (other parts from reference TRBV11-2 and TRBJ2-2): EAGVAQSPRYKIIEKRQSVAFWCNPISGHATLYWYQQILGQGPKLLIQFQNNGVVDDSQLPKDRFSAERLKGVDSTLKIQPAKLEDSAVYLCASSFLITGELFFGEGSRLTVL.

The gene calls are TRBV5-6 and TRBJ2-3; D is perhaps TRBD2 (6 bases). This CDR3 has 13 amino acids. V was trimmed by 4 bases and J by 9 bases, leaving 15 bases between them. Germline assignment: CDR1 SGHDT and CDR2 YYEEEE. In DNA, the CDR3 is TGTGCCAGCAGCGGGGGACTGCCGGGCACGCAGTATTTT. Translated: CASSGGLPGTQYF.

This rearrangement joins TRBV29-1 to TRBJ2-7, with TRBD1 matching 7 bases. Germline lookup yields CDR1 SQVTM and CDR2 ANQGSEA. This CDR3 is 13 amino acids long. V shed 6 bases, J shed 5 bases, and the junction held 10 bases outside the gene matches. The DNA of the CDR3 is TGCAGCGTAGGGACAGAGAAAAAGGACGAGCAGTACTTC. Translation: CSVGTEKKDEQYF.

This rearrangement joins TRBV9 to TRBJ2-5; 8 bases agree with TRBD2. Per the germline V gene, CDR1 is SGDLS and CDR2 is YYNGEE. This CDR3 has 14 amino acids. V was pared by 0 bases and J by 2 bases, with 0 bases of the junction left unmatched. The chain's CDR3 is CASSVAGGQETQYF. CDR3 bases: TGTGCCAGCAGCGTAGCGGGGGGGCAAGAGACCCAGTACTTC.